The 15 T cell receptor beta chains below come from one sample, sequenced in a study of blood T cell repertoires in COVID-19. Sequenced by immunoSEQ multiplex PCR; TCRdb stores in-frame clones only, minus some. Here the sample spans under 250,000 clones, approximately 85% being singletons. The sample consisted of PBMCs or T cells enriched from blood (not recorded which). Source of these receptors: a woman between 50 and 59 years old with acute COVID-19.

This clone has only one observation. This rearrangement joins TRBV6-2 or TRBV6-3 to TRBJ1-5; 9 bases map to TRBD1. The trim removed 4 bases at V and 7 bases at J, leaving 8 bases unmatched. The CDR3 totals 15 residues. Germline lookup yields CDR1 MNHEY and CDR2 SVGEGT. The CDR3 sequence: CASSFHRGQEQPQHF. Here the CDR3 DNA reads TGTGCCAGCAGTTTTCACAGGGGGCAAGAGCAGCCCCAGCATTTT.

The chain recombines TRBV5-1 with TRBJ1-1; 9 positions match TRBD1. The germline V gene has CDR1 SGHRS and CDR2 YFSETQ. The CDR3 covers 15 residues. With V trimmed by 4 bases and J by 6 bases, 10 bases remained unmatched. DNA for the CDR3: TGCGCCAGCAGCGCTATACAGGGGGCTTACGCTGAAGCTTTCTTT. It codes for CASSAIQGAYAEAFF.

This rearrangement joins TRBV30 to TRBJ1-4; 10 bases line up with TRBD1. Unmatched junction bases numbered 6, after V lost 3 bases and J lost 8 bases. The CDR3 covers 14 residues. Germline V gives CDR1 GTSNPN, CDR2 SVGIG (reference sequence). CDR3 coding DNA: TGTGCCTGGAGCCCGACAGGGGGCGGCGAAAAACTGTTTTTT. It yields the protein CAWSPTGGGEKLFF.

The V call is TRBV9, the J call TRBJ2-2; 7 bases are a match to TRBD2. The V segment lost 3 bases and the J segment 2 bases; nucleotides outside the gene matches: 13. This CDR3 comprises 18 residues. Germline CDR1 and CDR2: SGDLS and YYNGEE. CDR3 coding DNA: TGTGCCAGCAGCGACGCATCAGGGAGGGTGCTAAACACCGGGGAGCTGTTTTTT. It encodes CASSDASGRVLNTGELFF.

The J gene is TRBJ2-2, the V gene TRBV6-5; 7 bases are shared with TRBD1. The junction had 4 bases not matched to a gene; V was cut back by 6 bases and J by 3 bases. Germline CDR1 is MNHEY and CDR2 is SVGAGI. CDR3 size: 14 residues. CDR3 in amino acids: CASSLGTDTGELFF. CDR3 bases: TGTGCCAGCAGCCTCGGGACAGACACCGGGGAGCTGTTTTTT.

The chain recombines TRBV5-4 with TRBJ1-2, with 9 bases lining up with TRBD1. Germline CDR1 reads SGHNT; CDR2 reads YYREEE (reference sequence). V lost 3 bases to trimming and J lost 5 bases; unmatched junction nucleotides: 5. The CDR3 extends over 14 amino acids. This CDR3 is CASSSGQGRYGYTF. The CDR3 coding sequence is TGTGCCAGCAGCTCGGGACAGGGAAGGTATGGCTACACCTTC.

J is TRBJ2-2 and V is TRBV24-1; 14 bases match TRBD2. Germline trimming cut 4 bases from V and 6 bases from J; bases unmatched to any gene: 3. This CDR3 has 16 residues. Germline values: CDR1 KGHDR, CDR2 SFDVKD. This CDR3 is CATSDRTSGGSGELFF. The CDR3 nucleotides are TGTGCCACCAGTGACAGGACTAGCGGGGGGTCCGGGGAGCTGTTTTTT.

This clone was detected once. This chain joins TRBV5-1 and TRBJ2-3; weak D call: TRBD1 (6 bases). The germline V and J ends were trimmed by 2 bases and 6 bases, with 7 bases remaining between them. Germline CDR1 SGHRS, CDR2 YFSETQ. The CDR3 runs to 12 residues. The CDR3 reads CASSFQGDTQYF. CDR3 sequence (DNA): TGCGCCAGCAGCTTCCAGGGGGATACGCAGTATTTT.

There are a few counts of this clone. V gene TRBV25-1 combines with J gene TRBJ1-2; no firm D call. The germline V gene has CDR1 MGHDK and CDR2 SYGVNS. V was clipped by 6 bases and J by 4 bases, with 9 bases between them. This CDR3 has 12 amino acids. The CDR3 region is CASSSGSYGYTF. In nucleotides, the CDR3 is TGTGCCAGCAGCTCGGGTAGCTATGGCTACACCTTC.

The CDR3 region is CASSRRGTDNEQFF. The CDR3 bases are TGTGCCAGCTCGCGGAGAGGGACAGACAATGAGCAGTTCTTC. The rearrangement uses TRBV18 and TRBJ2-1; TRBD1 agrees at 7 bases. In germline, CDR1 is KGHSH, CDR2 LQKENI. Trimming at V came to 6 bases and at J to 5 bases, leaving 7 bases not matched to a gene. This CDR3 region has 14 residues.

The chain joins TRBV4-2 to TRBJ1-6; D perhaps matches TRBD1 (6 bases). The CDR3 spans 15 residues. V dropped 2 bases and J dropped 7 bases, with 12 bases sitting between them. From germline, CDR1 is LGHNA and CDR2 YNFKEQ. The DNA for the CDR3 is TGTGCCAGCAGCCAACCGGACAGACTGAATTCACCCCTCCACTTT. Its protein product is CASSQPDRLNSPLHF.

This clone showed up just a few times. V is TRBV5-1 and J is TRBJ1-1; D is undetermined. Per germline, CDR1 SGHRS and CDR2 YFSETQ. The CDR3 is 13 amino acids. Trimming took 0 bases from V and 10 from J, leaving 13 bases between them. Here the CDR3 DNA reads TGCGCCAGCAGCTTGGGGACCGGGGAGGGAGCTTTCTTT. It translates to CASSLGTGEGAFF.

This chain links TRBV10-3 with TRBJ2-2; D is perhaps TRBD1 (5 bases). CDR1 is ENHRY, CDR2 SYGVKD, per germline. The CDR3 totals 11 residues. V was trimmed by 11 bases and J by 5 bases, leaving 9 bases between them. CDR3 protein: CAEQVTGELFF. In DNA form, the CDR3 reads TGTGCCGAACAGGTAACCGGGGAGCTGTTTTTT.

The rearrangement uses TRBV7-9 and TRBJ2-7; maybe TRBD2 (5 bases). The CDR3 covers 14 residues. Germline CDR1 SEHNR, CDR2 FQNEAQ (reference sequence). V dropped 7 bases and J dropped 3 bases, with 16 bases sitting between them. The CDR3, as DNA: TGTGCCAGCACCTCCACGGCGGGCGACTACGAGCAGTACTTC. This gives the protein CASTSTAGDYEQYF. Full variable domain (outside the CDR3, taken from reference TRBV7-9 and TRBJ2-7): DTGVSQNPRHKITKRGQNVTFRCDPISEHNRLYWYRQTLGQGPEFLTYFQNEAQLEKSRLLSDRFSAERPKGSFSTLEIQRTEQGDSAMYLCASTSTAGDYEQYFGPGTRLTVT.

This clone came up once. The chain is built from TRBV5-1 and TRBJ2-1; a possible D gene is TRBD2 (6 bases). The CDR3 spans 16 residues. The V gene lost 4 bases and the J gene lost 4 bases, with 18 bases spanning the gap. Germline V gives CDR1 SGHRS, CDR2 YFSETQ. The CDR3: CASSPAGQGPYNEQFF. CDR3 bases: TGCGCCAGCAGCCCCGCGGGGCAGGGCCCATACAATGAGCAGTTCTTC.